This is a list of T cell receptor beta chains from one sample in a study of vaccination effects on CD4 cells after COVID-19. Their target antigens are unknown. Some clones are missing from TCRdb's copy, which holds only in-frame ones; the method was immunoSEQ multiplex PCR. The sample yields tens of thousands of clones, roughly 80% seen once. Here the sequenced sample was CD4+ T cells from PBMCs cultured with SARS-CoV-2 spike peptides, taken before COVID-19 vaccination. These receptors were collected from a human donor who received a COVID-19 vaccine. The CDR3 runs from the conserved cysteine through the conserved F or W. D genes are given only for firm matches. Clone size is given for some rows only: seen once, a few or many times, or a class if the clone is expanded.

size,J,D,V,DNA,CDR3
few,TRBJ1-3,-,TRBV5-4,TGTGCCAGCAGTCCAAAGGAGAGCTCTGGAAACACCATATATTTT,CASSPKESSGNTIYF
-,TRBJ2-3,-,TRBV7-9,TGTGCCAGCAGATTTAGACAGACGGGCACAGATACGCAGTATTTT,CASRFRQTGTDTQYF
-,TRBJ2-4,TRBD2,TRBV7-2,TGTGCCAGCAGCCAATTCGGGACTAGCGGGGGGGCCTTGAACATTCAGTACTTC,CASSQFGTSGGALNIQYF
-,TRBJ2-5,-,TRBV6-5,TGTGCCAGCAGTTACTCGGGTCCGGTGCCCGAAGAGACCCAGTACTTC,CASSYSGPVPEETQYF
few,TRBJ2-2,TRBD1,TRBV4-3,TGCGCCAGCAGCCAGGTAGACAGGGCTTCCAGGGGGGAGCTGTTTTTT,CASSQVDRASRGELFF
-,TRBJ1-2,-,TRBV30,TGTGCCTGGAGGGAACAGGGCTCCAACTATGGCTACACCTTC,CAWREQGSNYGYTF
-,TRBJ2-3,-,TRBV4-2,TGTGCCAGCAGCCAAGACTCGTGGGGGGCTAGCACAGATACGCAGTATTTT,CASSQDSWGASTDTQYF
-,TRBJ2-1,-,TRBV7-8,TGTGCCAGCAGCTTGACGAGGGACCAGGTGGGAAATGAGCAGTTCTTC,CASSLTRDQVGNEQFF
-,TRBJ2-6,-,TRBV6-1,TGTGCCAGCAGTGGAGAGGACCGGGTTGGGACAACATCTGGGGCCAACGTCCTGACTTTC,CASSGEDRVGTTSGANVLTF
-,TRBJ2-2,-,TRBV6-2/TRBV6-3,TGTGCCAGCAGTTACCGCCTAGGGGACTTGAACACCGGGGAGCTGTTTTTT,CASSYRLGDLNTGELFF
-,TRBJ1-1,TRBD1,TRBV5-1,TGCGCCAGCAGCTTCCTAGGACAGGGCCTGAACACTGAAGCTTTCTTT,CASSFLGQGLNTEAFF
once,TRBJ2-3,TRBD2,TRBV2,TGTGCCAGCAGTGAAGGCTTAGCGGGGGAAACAGATACGCAGTATTTT,CASSEGLAGETDTQYF
few,TRBJ2-1,TRBD1,TRBV7-6,TGTGCCAGCAGCCCCAGACAGGGGGCGGACAATGAGCAGTTCTTC,CASSPRQGADNEQFF
-,TRBJ2-1,TRBD2,TRBV7-3,TGTGCCAGCAGCATTAGCGGGGGGGCCGTCAATGAGCAGTTCTTC,CASSISGGAVNEQFF
-,TRBJ2-3,-,TRBV7-9,TGTGCCAGCAGCATATCACGGCCGTTAGCAGATACGCAGTATTTT,CASSISRPLADTQYF
-,TRBJ1-1,-,TRBV7-8,TGTGCCAGCAGCTTAGCCAGGACAGATAAGGAAGCTTTCTTT,CASSLARTDKEAFF
once,TRBJ2-3,TRBD2,TRBV9,TGTGCCAGCAGCGTAGGACTAGCGGGGGACACAGATACGCAGTATTTT,CASSVGLAGDTDTQYF
-,TRBJ2-5,-,TRBV7-8,TGTGCCAGCAACACAGCACGGACTGAAGAGACCCAGTACTTC,CASNTARTEETQYF
once,TRBJ1-1,-,TRBV3-1/TRBV3-2,TGTGCCAGCAGCCTGACAGGGAACACTGAAGCTTTCTTT,CASSLTGNTEAFF
-,TRBJ1-4,-,TRBV13,TGTGCCAGCAGCTTAGGAATTTGGCGAGGGGATGAAAAACTGTTTTTT,CASSLGIWRGDEKLFF
-,TRBJ1-2,TRBD1,TRBV18,TGTGCCAGCTCACCAACCGGGACAGAGGGTGGCTACACCTTC,CASSPTGTEGGYTF
-,TRBJ1-2,TRBD1,TRBV5-1,TGCGCCAGCAGCCTCGAGGGGGCCGGTGGCTACACCTTC,CASSLEGAGGYTF
-,TRBJ1-1,-,TRBV5-1,TGCGCCAGCAGCTTGGGGAGCGGGGGGGCGAACACTGAAGCTTTCTTT,CASSLGSGGANTEAFF
few,TRBJ1-2,-,TRBV5-4,TGTGCCAGCAGCTCCGGGATTGAAGGGGTGAGCGGCTACACCTTC,CASSSGIEGVSGYTF
-,TRBJ2-4,TRBD2,TRBV2,TGTGCCAGCAGCACTAGCGGGAGTTTAGCCAAAAACATTCAGTACTTC,CASSTSGSLAKNIQYF
-,TRBJ2-1,TRBD2,TRBV6-1,TGTGCCAGCAGTGAGGTGACTAGCGGGGGGCATGAGCAGTTCTTC,CASSEVTSGGHEQFF
-,TRBJ1-2,-,TRBV19,TGTGCCAGTACCAAGGGTGGCTATGGCTACACCTTC,CASTKGGYGYTF
-,TRBJ1-5,-,TRBV2,TGTGCCAGCAGTGGCCAGGGGCAGGATCAGCCCCAGCATTTT,CASSGQGQDQPQHF
-,TRBJ1-2,-,TRBV27,TGTGCCAGCAGAAGGGTGGCGGGGAACTATGGCTACACCTTC,CASRRVAGNYGYTF
once,TRBJ2-1,TRBD2,TRBV5-1,TGCGCCAGCAGCTTTCAAGCGGGGGGCGCCTACAATGAGCAGTTCTTC,CASSFQAGGAYNEQFF
-,TRBJ1-5,TRBD1,TRBV30,TGTGCCTGGAGTGCCCCTCGGACAGGGTTTCAGCCCCAGCATTTT,CAWSAPRTGFQPQHF
once,TRBJ2-2,TRBD2,TRBV9,TGTGCCAGCAGCGTAGTGTCTAGCGGTACCGGGGAGCTGTTTTTT,CASSVVSSGTGELFF
-,TRBJ2-3,TRBD2,TRBV4-3,TGCGCCAGCAGCCAAGTAGCGGGGGGATCAGATACGCAGTATTTT,CASSQVAGGSDTQYF
-,TRBJ2-2,-,TRBV4-1,TGCGCCAGCAGCCGACCGTGGAGCGGGGAGCTGTTTTTT,CASSRPWSGELFF
-,TRBJ2-5,TRBD1,TRBV19,TGTGCCAGTAGTCCCCCCGGGACAGGGTATGAGACCCAGTACTTC,CASSPPGTGYETQYF
-,TRBJ1-2,-,TRBV29-1,TGCAGCGCAGGGGATTATGGCTACACCTTC,CSAGDYGYTF
-,TRBJ1-1,TRBD1,TRBV18,TGTGCCAGCTCACTCGGGACAGAGGACACTGAAGCTTTCTTT,CASSLGTEDTEAFF
-,TRBJ2-1,TRBD2,TRBV10-1,TGCGCCAGCAGTGAAAGGCTAGCGGGGGTCAATGAGCAGTTCTTC,CASSERLAGVNEQFF
few,TRBJ1-6,TRBD1,TRBV4-1,TGCGCCAGCAGCCAGGACAGGGGAATTACGTTACACTCACCCCTCCACTTT,CASSQDRGITLHSPLHF
-,TRBJ2-5,TRBD2,TRBV27,TGTGCCAGCAGTTCCCGCGGTAGCGGGGGACCCGGGGAGACCCAGTACTTC,CASSSRGSGGPGETQYF
once,TRBJ1-4,TRBD1,TRBV5-6,TGTGCCAGCAGCTTCCAGACAGGGTGGAATGAAAAACTGTTTTTT,CASSFQTGWNEKLFF
once,TRBJ1-1,-,TRBV27,TGTGCCAGCAGTATCTCCGTCGGCATGCAGGATGAAGCTTTCTTT,CASSISVGMQDEAFF
-,TRBJ1-3,-,TRBV3-1/TRBV3-2,TGTGCCAGCAGCCAGACATTGGATTCTGGAAACACCATATATTTT,CASSQTLDSGNTIYF
-,TRBJ2-1,-,TRBV9,TGTGCCAGCAGCGTCGAGTGGCTAGCGTTAAGCTCCTACAATGAGCAGTTCTTC,CASSVEWLALSSYNEQFF
-,TRBJ2-5,TRBD2,TRBV7-3,TGTGCCAGCAGCTTAAGGGCTAGCGGGGGGCAAGAGACCCAGTACTTC,CASSLRASGGQETQYF
-,TRBJ2-2,-,TRBV6-5,TGTGCCAGCAAGACACTCGACACCGGGGAGCTGTTTTTT,CASKTLDTGELFF
-,TRBJ1-1,TRBD1,TRBV9,TGTGCCAGCAGCGCGCGACAGGGCTTAATAGCGAACACTGAAGCTTTCTTT,CASSARQGLIANTEAFF
-,TRBJ2-1,-,TRBV3-1/TRBV3-2,TGTGCCAGCAGCCAAGATGCAGCGACCTACAATGAGCAGTTCTTC,CASSQDAATYNEQFF
-,TRBJ2-5,-,TRBV4-1,TGCGCCAGCAGCCGCCCGACTAGTGCTCGGGAGACCCAGTACTTC,CASSRPTSARETQYF
-,TRBJ2-1,-,TRBV10-3,TGTGCCATCAGTGTAGGCACTTCCTCCTACAATGAGCAGTTCTTC,CAISVGTSSYNEQFF
few,TRBJ2-1,TRBD2,TRBV7-3,TGTGCCAGCAGGGCCGGGACTAGCGGGCCTAATGAGCAGTTCTTC,CASRAGTSGPNEQFF
-,TRBJ2-3,TRBD2,TRBV27,TGTGCCAGCAGTTTCCGGCGGGGAGGGAAGAGTAGCACAGATACGCAGTATTTT,CASSFRRGGKSSTDTQYF